The 2 T cell receptor beta chains below were found in one sample sequenced in a study of blood T cells in healthy people across ages. A J-beta primer mix and a sample-barcoded 5' primer were used in a second PCR of about 6 to 12 cycles. TCRdb ran MiXCR on the 5' RACE reads and lists one entry per CDR3 protein. The table shows 1.8 million or so distinct CDR3 sequences, with about 39% occurring only once. Material: blood. These receptors were taken from a human donor in good health.

This clonotype was observed a handful of times. The V call is TRBV2, the J call TRBJ2-3; 10 bases match TRBD2. CDR1 and CDR2 from the germline V gene are SNHLY and FYNNEI. V trimming: 3 bases; J trimming: 2 bases; junction bases outside the gene matches: 17. CDR3 length: 20 residues. CDR3 sequence: CASSDTSSLAGAISTDTQYF. CDR3 sequence (DNA): TGTGCCAGCAGTGACACATCTAGTCTAGCGGGGGCCATTTCCACAGATACGCAGTATTTT.

V gene TRBV15 combines with J gene TRBJ1-5; 7 nucleotides line up with TRBD1. Germline CDR1 and CDR2: LNHNV and YYDKDF (reference sequence). The length of the CDR3 is 17 residues. The junction had 8 bases not matched to a gene; V was cut back by 3 bases and J by 0 bases. The CDR3 here is CATSSGGGPYSNQPQHF. Written as DNA, the CDR3 is TGTGCCACCAGCAGTGGAGGGGGCCCCTATAGCAATCAGCCCCAGCATTTT.